This T cell receptor (beta chain) was found in a study of human T cells and chemical hapten exposure. This CDR3 has 15 amino acids. Germline loops: CDR1 SGHTA, CDR2 FQGNSA. In the case of this clonotype: Its cognate antigen is unknown. One junction end does not reproduce the germline sequence, and a read error may be involved.

In TCRdb, the RACE reads were re-called with MiXCR into one record per CDR3 protein. Of over 100,000 distinct CDR3 sequences in the sample, about a tenth were seen once. Findings and limits, study-wide: Significantly greater numbers of large CDR3 similarity clusters came from expanded TCRs than from controls.

Time point: patch test 2, 6 weeks after DPC sensitization. The treatment is: therapeutic diphenylcyclopropenone sensitization with weekly scalp DPC. The study enrolled 18 to 70-year-old alopecia patients suitable for DPC. RNA extraction used unfractionated whole blood as the source of total RNA. The material was whole blood, obtained in connection with sensitization to the hapten diphenylcyclopropenone (DPC). V usage is TRBV7-2 and J usage is TRBJ2-7; TRBD1 matches 7 bases. This clonotype originated in a middle-aged woman with alopecia areata. Some clones in this sample may be carry-over from other donors' samples. The CDR3 protein is CASSTTGTAFYGQYF. The CDR3 DNA sequence: TGTGCCAGCAGCACTACCGGGACAGCGTTCTACGGGCAGTACTTC. Full variable domain (remainder filled in from reference TRBV7-2 and TRBJ2-7): GAGVSQSPSNKVTEKGKDVELRCDPISGHTALYWYRQSLGQGLEFLIYFQGNSAPDKSGLPSDRFSAERTGGSVSTLTIQRTQQEDSAVYLCASSTTGTAFYGQYFGPGTRLTVT.